These T cell receptor beta chains were read from a single sample in a study of cytomegalovirus exposure and HLA in healthy donors. Generated by immunoSEQ multiplex PCR, the TCRdb table keeps only in-frame clones and is missing some. The sample lists about 140,000 clones, 70% to 90% occurring once. Sequencing was done on a sample of PBMCs. The receptors were sampled from a man aged 18 to 30 in good health and CMV-seropositive. Both conserved end residues are trimmed from each CDR3. The order of the fields is J gene, V gene, CDR3 protein.

j_call: TRBJ1-1; v_call: TRBV5-1; cdr3_aa: ASSNTGTTNTEAF
j_call: TRBJ2-5; v_call: TRBV6-5; cdr3_aa: ASSYGFLVGEETQY
j_call: TRBJ1-3; v_call: TRBV28; cdr3_aa: ASSEGQIGNTIY
j_call: TRBJ1-1; v_call: TRBV28; cdr3_aa: ASSLRASGGTEAF
j_call: TRBJ2-7; v_call: TRBV6-5; cdr3_aa: ASSPKSPRSEQY
j_call: TRBJ1-5; v_call: TRBV7-9; cdr3_aa: ASSSTGSNQPQH
j_call: TRBJ2-1; v_call: TRBV4-1; cdr3_aa: ASKALDRGLGEQF
j_call: TRBJ1-3; v_call: TRBV5-1; cdr3_aa: ASSFRQGLGGNTIY
j_call: TRBJ2-5; v_call: TRBV29-1; cdr3_aa: SGGQGYYQETQY
j_call: TRBJ1-5; v_call: TRBV7-8; cdr3_aa: ASSWTGVSNQPQH